This entry describes one T cell receptor beta chain. The target antigen is unknown. At one end the junction does not follow the germline gene, possibly because of a read error. This specimen comes from a study of T cell responses to AZD1222 COVID-19 vaccine. Broader study findings: Close to half of spike-specific TCRs reportedly recognize unmutated variant regions. White British ancestry dominated among donors, who included more females, and clonal diversity was possibly underestimated. Only six AZD1222 recipients tested seropositive at baseline.

Using immunoSEQ multiplex PCR, the repertoire was profiled, and TCRdb retains in-frame clones only, with some absent. The table includes over 110,000 clones, approximately 93% detected once. Germline V CDR1 and CDR2: MNHEY, SVGAGI. The length of the CDR3 is 11 residues. The V gene is TRBV6-5, the J gene TRBJ2-7, with no clear D. The sequence derives from an adult who had recovered from COVID-19. Sequenced here: peripheral blood, sampled after recovery from COVID-19. The CDR3 sequence: CAASRLYEQYF. DNA for the CDR3: TGCGCTGCCTCCCGTTTATACGAGCAGTACTTC.